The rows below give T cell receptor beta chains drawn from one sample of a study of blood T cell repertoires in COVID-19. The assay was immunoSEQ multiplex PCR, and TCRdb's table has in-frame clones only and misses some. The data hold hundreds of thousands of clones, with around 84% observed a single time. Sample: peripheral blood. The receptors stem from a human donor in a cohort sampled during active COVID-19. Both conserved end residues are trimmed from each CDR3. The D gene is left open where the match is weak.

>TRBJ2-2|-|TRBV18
ASSPQSSGPGELF
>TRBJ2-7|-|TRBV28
ASSLPDSFSSYEQY
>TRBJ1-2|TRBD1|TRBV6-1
ASSAGTGGGYDYGYT
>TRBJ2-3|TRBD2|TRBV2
ASSEGGTRLN
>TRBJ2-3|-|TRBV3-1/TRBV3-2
ASSQVRADTQY
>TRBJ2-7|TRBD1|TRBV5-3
ARSLGRLRTGASEQY
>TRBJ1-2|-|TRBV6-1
ASSEAPGEQGYT
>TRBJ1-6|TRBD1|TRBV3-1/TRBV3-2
ASRSGQGNSPLH
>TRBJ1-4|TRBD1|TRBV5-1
ASSLTRTGGSSNEKLF
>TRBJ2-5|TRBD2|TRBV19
ASSIVGLAGGLQETQY
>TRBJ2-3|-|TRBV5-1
ASSLSTDTQY
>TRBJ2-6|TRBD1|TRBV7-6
ASSLAQGASGANVLT
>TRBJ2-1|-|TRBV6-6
ASKNLDGGPEQF
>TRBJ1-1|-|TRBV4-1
ASSQDRGGTEAF
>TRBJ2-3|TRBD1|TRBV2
ASSRDRATDTQY
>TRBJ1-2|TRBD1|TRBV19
ASSEDRTHT
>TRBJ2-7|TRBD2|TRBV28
ASSQTSGTVGEQY
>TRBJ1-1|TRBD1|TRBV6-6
ASRPTGGRDTEAF
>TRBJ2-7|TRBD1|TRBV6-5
ASKGQGAGDEQY
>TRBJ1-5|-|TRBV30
AWSLRRLVNQPQH